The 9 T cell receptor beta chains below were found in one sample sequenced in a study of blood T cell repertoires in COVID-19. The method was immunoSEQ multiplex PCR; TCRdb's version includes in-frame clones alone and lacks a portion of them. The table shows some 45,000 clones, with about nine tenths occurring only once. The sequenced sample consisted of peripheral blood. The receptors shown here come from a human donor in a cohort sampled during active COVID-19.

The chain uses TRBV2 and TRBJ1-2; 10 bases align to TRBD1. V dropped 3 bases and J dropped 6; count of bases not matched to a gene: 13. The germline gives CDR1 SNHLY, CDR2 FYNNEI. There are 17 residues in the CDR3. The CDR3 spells CASSEGQGRFLIDGYTF. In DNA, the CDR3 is TGTGCCAGCAGTGAGGGACAGGGGAGATTTTTGATCGATGGCTACACCTTC.

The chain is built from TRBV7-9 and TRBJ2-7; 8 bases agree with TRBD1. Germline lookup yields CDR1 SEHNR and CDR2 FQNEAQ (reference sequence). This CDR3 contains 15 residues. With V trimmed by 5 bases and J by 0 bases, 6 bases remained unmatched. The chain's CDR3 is CASSPGTGSSYEQYF. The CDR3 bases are TGTGCCAGCAGCCCAGGGACAGGTTCCTCCTACGAGCAGTACTTC.

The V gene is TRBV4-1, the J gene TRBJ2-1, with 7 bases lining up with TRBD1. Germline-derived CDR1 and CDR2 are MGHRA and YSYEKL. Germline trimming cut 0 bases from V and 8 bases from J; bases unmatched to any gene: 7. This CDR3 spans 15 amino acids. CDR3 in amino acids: CASSQDRGQRDEQFF. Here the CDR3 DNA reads TGCGCCAGCAGCCAAGATAGGGGGCAGCGAGATGAGCAGTTCTTC.

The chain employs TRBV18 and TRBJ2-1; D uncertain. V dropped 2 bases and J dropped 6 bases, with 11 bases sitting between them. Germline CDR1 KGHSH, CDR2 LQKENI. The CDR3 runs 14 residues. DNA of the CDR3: TGTGCCAGCTCACCAACCGACTGGTTCAATGAGCAGTTCTTC. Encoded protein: CASSPTDWFNEQFF. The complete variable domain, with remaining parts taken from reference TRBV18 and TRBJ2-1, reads NAGVMQNPRHLVRRRGQEARLRCSPMKGHSHVYWYRQLPEEGLKFMVYLQKENIIDESGMPKERFSAEFPKEGPSILRIQQVVRGDSAAYFCASSPTDWFNEQFFGPGTRLTVL.

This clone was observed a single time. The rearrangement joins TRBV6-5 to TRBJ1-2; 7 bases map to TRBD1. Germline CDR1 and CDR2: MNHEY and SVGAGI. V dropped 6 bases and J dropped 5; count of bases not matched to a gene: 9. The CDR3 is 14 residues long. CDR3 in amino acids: CASSVQTGTYGYTF. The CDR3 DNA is TGTGCCAGCAGCGTCCAGACAGGGACTTATGGCTACACCTTC.

The CDR3 sequence: CASSLRGGGGGETQYF. The CDR3 DNA is TGTGCCAGCAGCTTGCGGGGCGGCGGGGGGGGAGAGACCCAGTACTTC. The genes are TRBV7-3 and TRBJ2-5, with TRBD2 matching 9 bases. The CDR3 extends over 16 amino acids. V shed 3 bases, J shed 4 bases, and the junction held 9 bases outside the gene matches. Looked up from germline, CDR1 is SGHTA and CDR2 is FQGTGA. The entire variable domain, with the rest obtained from reference TRBV7-3 and TRBJ2-5, is as follows: GAGVSQTPSNKVTEKGKYVELRCDPISGHTALYWYRQSLGQGPEFLIYFQGTGAADDSGLPNDRFFAVRPEGSVSTLKIQRTERGDSAVYLCASSLRGGGGGETQYFGPGTRLLVL.

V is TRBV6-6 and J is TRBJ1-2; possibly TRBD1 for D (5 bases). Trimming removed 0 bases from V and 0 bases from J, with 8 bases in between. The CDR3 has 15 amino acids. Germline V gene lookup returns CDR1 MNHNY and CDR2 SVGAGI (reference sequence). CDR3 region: CASSYSTTANYGYTF. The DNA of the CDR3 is TGTGCCAGCAGTTACTCGACGACAGCTAACTATGGCTACACCTTC.

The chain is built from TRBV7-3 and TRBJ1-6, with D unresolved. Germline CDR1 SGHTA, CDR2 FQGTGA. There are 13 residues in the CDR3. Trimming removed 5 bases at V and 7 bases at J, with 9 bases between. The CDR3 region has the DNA TGTGCCAGCAGCGCACAAGAAAATTCACCCCTCCACTTT. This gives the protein CASSAQENSPLHF.

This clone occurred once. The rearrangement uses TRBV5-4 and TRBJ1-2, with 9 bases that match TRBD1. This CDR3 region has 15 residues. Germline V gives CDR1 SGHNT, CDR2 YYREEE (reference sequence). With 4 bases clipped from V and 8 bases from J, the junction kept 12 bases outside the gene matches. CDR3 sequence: CASSLNRDRVIGYTF. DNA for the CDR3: TGTGCCAGCAGCCTAAACCGGGACAGGGTTATCGGCTACACCTTC.